Sequencing of this T cell receptor (beta chain) was carried out in a study of CD8+CD57+ T cells in acquired aplastic anemia (dated by TCRdb to the late 2010s). In the study overall: Extracted DNA from sorted CD4+ and CD8+ cells averaged 3.2 ug, ranging from roughly 0.17 to 27.4 ug.

CDR1 and CDR2, per the germline V gene (reference sequence), are DFQATT and SNEGSKA. The CDR3, cysteine through phenylalanine, is 17 amino acids long. Kept here is only the CDR3 DNA, which spans 51 bases and is read in frame from base 1. At the junction V is shortened by 3 bases and J by 1 base; bases outside the gene matches: 9. What the work shows at the level of the full study, not this receptor alone: Around 30 CD8+ CDR3 sequences were shared between patients and controls but appeared highly expressed in patients and within their immunodominant clones. CD8+ Simpson's diversity did not differ significantly between patients and healthy controls (P=0.060).

This clonotype has ten or more counts. Its antigen target is currently unknown. No base quality information exists; no much larger clone differs at one position. Genomic DNA was used as template for profiling of TCR beta VDJ combinations and CDR3 sequences. An Illumina HiSeq 2000 was the platform used for TCR repertoire sequencing. From the authors' description of their analysis: TRBV/TRBJ rearrangement plots, CDR3 size and DJ length profiles, and Simpson's diversity index were used to evaluate the repertoires. Whichever DNA sequence was most abundant in the deep sequencing data was defined as the immunodominant clone. CDR3 amino acid sequences were screened for sharing across subjects and compared with published repertoires and the VDJdb database. The raw public data were reprocessed by TCRdb itself: fastp quality trimming at Q25, MiXCR clonotype calling, in-frame beta chains only. Each CDR3 protein gets just one entry, which takes the most common genes and DNA from the rows behind it. These V and J calls originate from TCRdb's pipeline instead of the authors' own analysis. The sample contains hundreds of thousands of distinct CDR3 sequences, about 56% of them found a single time. Jointly, the top ten make up 8% of the sample.

In this study, sorted CD4+ and CD8+ T cells from the blood of healthy subjects and of severe aplastic anemia patients had their TCR repertoires deep-sequenced. Ficoll-Paque density gradient centrifugation was used to isolate peripheral blood mononuclear cells. Before DNA extraction, CD4+ and CD8+ T cells were sorted with FACS or magnetic beads. The sample was sorted CD4+, CD8+, or CD8+CD57+ T cells (not recorded which) from PBMCs. The receptor was derived from a human donor with severe aplastic anemia or a healthy control (not recorded which). The rearrangement joined TRBV20-1 to TRBJ1-1, with 12 middle bases fitting TRBD1. The CDR3 is CSASGTGGPSRNTEAFF. The DNA is TGCAGTGCTAGCGGGACAGGGGGCCCCTCGAGGAACACTGAAGCTTTCTTT.